Shown below are 4 T cell receptor beta chains from a single sample sequenced in a study of control samples from healthy donors and cancer patients. Sequencing was performed with immunoSEQ multiplex PCR; in TCRdb, only in-frame clones are kept and a portion is missing. Here the sample spans tens of thousands of clones, roughly 87% being singletons. Sequencing was done on a sample of PBMCs. These receptors were collected from a man in his 60s with head and neck cancer.

In its sample, this clone was seen once. The genes are TRBV7-9 and TRBJ1-1; D is unresolved. In germline, CDR1 is SEHNR, CDR2 FQNEAQ (reference sequence). V lost 3 bases to trimming and J lost 3 bases, with 14 bases between them. The CDR3 consists of 15 residues. The CDR3 region has the DNA TGTGCCAGCAGCTTTACCGGGGAAGGTGACACTGAAGCTTTCTTT. It translates to CASSFTGEGDTEAFF.

This clone appeared a single time. The V gene is TRBV4-3, the J gene TRBJ2-5, with 11 nucleotides matching TRBD1. Trimming removed 6 bases from V and 5 bases from J; junction bases left unmatched: 8. The CDR3 is made up of 15 amino acids. Germline V gene data show CDR1 as LGHNA and CDR2 as YSLEER. CDR3 sequence (DNA): TGCGCCAGCAGTCAGGACAGGGGGCCCCGGGAGACCCAGTACTTC. It encodes CASSQDRGPRETQYF.

V gene TRBV30 combines with J gene TRBJ2-3, with 7 nucleotides matching TRBD2. This CDR3 is 14 amino acids long. V was pared by 3 bases and J by 2 bases, with 5 bases of the junction left unmatched. Germline CDR1 reads GTSNPN; CDR2 reads SVGIG (reference sequence). The CDR3, as DNA: TGTGCCTGGAGGGTGACTAGCTACACAGATACGCAGTATTTT. Protein product: CAWRVTSYTDTQYF.

J is TRBJ2-3 and V is TRBV28; 7 bases map to TRBD1. Germline assignment: CDR1 MDHEN and CDR2 SYDVKM. Trimming removed 5 bases from V and 4 bases from J; junction bases left unmatched: 12. This CDR3 is 16 amino acids long. The CDR3 sequence is CASSPPGGALADTQYF. The CDR3, as DNA: TGTGCCAGCAGTCCACCAGGGGGTGCGTTGGCAGATACGCAGTATTTT.